This TCR beta chain was identified in a study of CXCR3-negative and CXCR3-positive naive CD8 T cells. On the study more broadly: There were approximately 150 million TRB reads altogether, and each library had about 1.5 +/- 0.3 million of them. Study-wide points: TRB CDR3s were more hydrophobic in CXCR3-positive than in CXCR3-negative naive cells.

Naive CD8+ T cells displayed a CD45RO-CCR7+CD27+CD95- phenotype. This CDR3 is 15 amino acids long. Germline-derived CDR1 and CDR2 are MNHEY and SMNVEV (reference sequence). For this clonotype: Its target is unknown.

UMI-labeled TRB cDNA libraries were prepared by 5' RACE. TCRdb processed the 5' RACE reads again and assigns one entry to each CDR3 protein, with no DNA. This sample's clone table lists 100,000 to 150,000 distinct CDR3 sequences. What was sequenced was naive CXCR3+ CD8+ T cells from blood. Subset meaning: CD45RO-CCR7+CD27+CD95- naive CD8+ T cells expressing CXCR3 (TNR3+). This TCR was sampled from a human donor in good health. Some clones in this sample may be carry-over from other donors' samples. This chain links TRBV27 with TRBJ2-2. The CDR3: CASSLAGFNSGELFF.